This T cell receptor beta chain was found in a study of T cell repertoires in cytomegalovirus infection. On the study more broadly: HLA-B-restricted CMV epitopes that are well studied, plus recently identified HLA-C-restricted ones, were used by the study. Public TCR beta signatures marked donors with CMV infection and the matching HLA. Broader study findings: Dominant in the ex vivo response were TCR beta clonotypes restricted by HLA-C and specific for CMV.

From the reads, TCRdb called clonotypes with MiXCR, one entry per CDR3 protein. The table shows 300,000 to 400,000 distinct CDR3 sequences, with about 29% occurring only once. This CDR3 contains 15 residues. From germline, CDR1 is SGHTA and CDR2 FQGTGA. V lost 2 bases, J lost 4 bases, and 6 bases stayed unmatched. In regard to this clonotype: Its antigen remains unidentified.

The clonotype comes from a human donor in good health (CMV status not recorded). Some clones in this sample may be carry-over from other donors' samples. This specimen was cultured PBMCs, taken from culture after CMV antigen stimulation. This chain uses TRBV7-3 with TRBJ2-7; TRBD2 matches at 9 bases. DNA of the CDR3: TGTGCCAGCAGCTTAGGGCCTAGCGGGGCGTACGAGCAGTACTTC. Its translation: CASSLGPSGAYEQYF.